The following is a T cell receptor (beta chain) sequence with its context. The antigen it recognizes is unknown. No qualities accompany the bases; no much larger clone lies one base away. The collaborating institutions used their own protocols to collect whole blood in K2EDTA tubes. For TCRbeta analysis, collaborators shipped samples as frozen whole blood, isolated PBMCs, or DNA extracted from either of those sample types. From a lookup of the germline V gene (reference sequence), CDR1 and CDR2 are SEHNR and FQNEAQ. The CDR3 runs 13 residues from the cysteine to the phenylalanine. The retained sequence is limited to the CDR3, 39 bases, with the frame set at the first base. The junction carries 10 bases between V and J, which are trimmed by 1 base and 7 bases respectively. The immunoSEQ Assay, a bias-controlled multiplex PCR, was used to amplify TCRbeta CDR3 regions from genomic DNA. The source study handled its data this way. The number of nucleated cells in each sample was estimated from the amplification of reference gene primers within the assay. To quantify the absolute abundance of each unique TCRbeta CDR3 rearrangement, sequence reads were collapsed and filtered. For each sample, productive Simpson clonality was calculated as the square root of Simpson's diversity index across productive rearrangements. Drawn from immuneACCESS, this table holds only the in-frame rearrangements with V and J called that TCRdb kept. Clones are partly lost; checked studies trace under half to an unresolved V gene and leave the rest unexplained. The V and J calls and clone size come from that table; D and trimming were worked out from the DNA. This sample comprises about 150,000 clones, around three quarters of them detected only once. The ten biggest clones cover 1.5% to 2% of the sample.

The sample comes from a study of blood T cell repertoires in COVID-19 (dated by TCRdb to 2020 to 2022). Broadly, across the study: The collaborator samples originated in the United States, Italy and Spain and spanned the acute and convalescent phases of COVID-19. The prospective study material was composed of cDNA or gDNA derived from T cells, B-cell-depleted T cells, or PBMCs. Subjects who had been exposed to COVID-19, were actively infected with it, or had recovered from it provided the deeply sampled blood TCRbeta repertoires that made up the dataset. A freely available public database, intended as a resource for researchers studying the immune response to SARS-CoV-2, is where the repertoires were released. The samples were drawn from two sources: the first 160 participants of the ongoing ImmuneRACE study, and 1,000 to 1,500 subjects contributed by 6 global collaborators. Sample metadata almost always included a de-identified subject ID, COVID-19 status, age in years and sex. Where available, HLA class I and class II types were obtained from metadata supplied by the sample provider rather than from assay-based typing. Study-level results and caveats: The amount of clinical and demographic metadata varied by source and participant and was provided uncurated.

The TCR sequence derives from a man older than 75 with acute or convalescent COVID-19. Recombination joined TRBV7-9 with TRBJ1-2; TRBD1 is a weak D gene call, 5 bases matching. Material: peripheral blood. The CDR3 region reads CASSLGVGGGYTF. In nucleotide form, the sequence is TGTGCCAGCAGCTTAGGGGTCGGGGGTGGCTACACCTTC.